This T cell receptor beta chain was obtained from a study of blood T cell repertoires in COVID-19 (dated by TCRdb to about 2020). Regarding the complete study: The collaborator samples originated in the United States, Italy and Spain and spanned the acute and convalescent phases of COVID-19. The dataset comprised deeply sampled blood TCRbeta repertoires from subjects exposed to, actively infected with, or recovered from COVID-19. The samples were drawn from the first 160 participants of the ongoing ImmuneRACE study and from 1,254 subjects provided by 6 global collaborators. The material from the prospective study consisted of cDNA or gDNA derived from T cells, B-cell-depleted T cells, or PBMCs. Sample metadata almost always included a de-identified subject ID, COVID-19 status, age in years and sex. Where available, HLA class I and class II types were obtained from metadata supplied by the sample provider rather than from assay-based typing. A freely available public database, intended as a resource for researchers studying the immune response to SARS-CoV-2, is where the repertoires were released. What the authors observed across the whole study: The quantity of clinical and demographic metadata differed by source and by participant and was supplied without curation.

After removal of 6 bases from V and 1 base from J, the junction retains 5 bases not matched to a gene. Based on the germline V gene, the CDR1 and CDR2 sequences are ENHRY and SYGVKD. Taken from cysteine to phenylalanine, the CDR3 has 14 residues. Only CDR3 DNA is held: 42 bases, read in frame from base 1. The immunoSEQ Assay, a bias-controlled multiplex PCR, was used to amplify TCRbeta CDR3 regions from genomic DNA. The paper's processing steps were these. The number of nucleated cells in each sample was estimated by amplification of reference gene primers within the assay. Sequence reads were collapsed and filtered to measure the absolute abundance of every unique TCRbeta CDR3 rearrangement. Productive Simpson clonality was computed per sample as the square root of Simpson's diversity index over productive rearrangements. TCRdb took this table from immuneACCESS and kept in-frame rearrangements with V and J called. Such tables lack part of the clones; where checked against another copy, unresolved V genes explain under half of the gap, and the rest is unexplained. The DNA gave D and trimming, while V, J and clone size come from that table. The sample records tens of thousands of clones, 70% to 90% of which are singletons. The top ten hold roughly a tenth of the sample.

The collaborating institutions used their own protocols to collect whole blood in K2EDTA tubes. For TCRbeta analysis, collaborator samples were shipped as frozen whole blood, as isolated PBMCs, or as DNA extracted from either sample type. Regarding this clone: Its recognized antigen is unknown. No quality values exist for individual bases; no much larger clone is one base distant.

The chain was built from TRBV10-3 and TRBJ2-7; 8 of the junction bases match TRBD1. Sequencing was carried out using peripheral blood. The sequence came from a man in his 70s with active or convalescent COVID-19. The CDR3 here reads CAIRRQGRSYEQYF. The DNA sequence follows: TGTGCCATCAGACGACAGGGGCGGTCCTACGAGCAGTACTTC.